This TCR beta chain is from a study of vaccination and CD4 T cells after COVID-19. The germline V and J ends were trimmed by 6 bases and 5 bases, with 10 bases remaining between them. The germline V gene encodes CDR1 MNHEY and CDR2 SVGEGT. The CDR3 sequence is 13 residues long. As regards this clonotype: Its antigen is unknown.

The Oncomine TCR Beta short-read assay was applied to DNA of cultured CD4+ T cells. Once CD4+ T cells had been cultured, genomic DNA was extracted from them. Each CDR3 protein is one row after TCRdb ran MiXCR on the PCR reads. The sample has 25,000 or so distinct CDR3 sequences; roughly 53% are singletons. Described treatment: roughly 10-day PBMC culture with coronavirus spike peptide pools or control peptides (ViraFEST assay). First, ViraFEST expanded antigen-specific T cells with peptide pools, and next it sequenced the TCRs. CD4+ T cells were isolated by negative selection after less than twelve days of culture.

Specimen: CD4+ T cells from blood, cultured in vitro. The gene calls are TRBV6-2 or TRBV6-3 and TRBJ2-2, with D perhaps TRBD1 (5 bases). This TCR derives from a human donor who had recovered from COVID-19. The CDR3: CASSRGHTGELFF. The CDR3 DNA is TGTGCCAGCAGCCGCGGACATACCGGGGAGCTGTTTTTT.